This TCR beta chain was found in a study of CD8+CD57+ T cells in acquired aplastic anemia. Study overall: When averaged, DNA from sorted CD4+ and CD8+ cells came to around 3.1 ug. Healthy donors gave around 9.9 million reads on average for CD4+ cells.

Germline CDR1 DFQATT, CDR2 SNEGSKA (reference sequence). Trimming stripped 0 bases from V and 5 bases from J, with 16 bases between. The CDR3 covers 15 residues. Study-wide findings and caveats: Patients versus controls showed no significant CD8+ Simpson's diversity difference. Researchers report that fewer than 30 CD8+ CDR3 sequences appeared in both patients and controls.

TCR beta VDJ combinations and CDR3 sequences were profiled from genomic DNA. MiXCR, applied by TCRdb to the reads, yields one record per CDR3 protein. Among some 190,000 distinct CDR3 sequences listed, 45% to 50% were seen once. Concerning this clonotype: The antigen remains undetermined.

Source material: sorted CD4+, CD8+, or CD8+CD57+ T cells (not recorded which) from PBMCs. This sequence originates from a human donor in good health. This chain uses TRBV20-1 with TRBJ1-2; no clear D gene. The CDR3, as DNA: TGCAGTGCTAGAGACCCCGGACGTCGAAGGTATGGCTACACCTTC. Translated: CSARDPGRRRYGYTF.